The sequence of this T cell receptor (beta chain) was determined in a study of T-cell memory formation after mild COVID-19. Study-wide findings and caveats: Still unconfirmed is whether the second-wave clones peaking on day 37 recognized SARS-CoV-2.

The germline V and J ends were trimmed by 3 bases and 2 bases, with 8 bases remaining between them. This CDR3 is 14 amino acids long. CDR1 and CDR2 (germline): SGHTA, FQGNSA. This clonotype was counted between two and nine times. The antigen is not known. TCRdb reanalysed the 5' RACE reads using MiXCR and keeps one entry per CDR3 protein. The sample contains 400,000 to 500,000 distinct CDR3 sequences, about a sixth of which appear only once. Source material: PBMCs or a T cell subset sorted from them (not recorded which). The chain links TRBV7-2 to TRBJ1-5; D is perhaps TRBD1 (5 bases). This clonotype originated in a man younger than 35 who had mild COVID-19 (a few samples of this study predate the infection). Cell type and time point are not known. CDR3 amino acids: CASSFRARNQPQHF. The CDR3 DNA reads TGTGCCAGCAGCTTCAGGGCTCGCAATCAGCCCCAGCATTTT. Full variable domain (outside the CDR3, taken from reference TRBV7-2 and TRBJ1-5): GAGVSQSPSNKVTEKGKDVELRCDPISGHTALYWYRQSLGQGLEFLIYFQGNSAPDKSGLPSDRFSAERTGGSVSTLTIQRTQQEDSAVYLCASSFRARNQPQHFGDGTRLSIL.